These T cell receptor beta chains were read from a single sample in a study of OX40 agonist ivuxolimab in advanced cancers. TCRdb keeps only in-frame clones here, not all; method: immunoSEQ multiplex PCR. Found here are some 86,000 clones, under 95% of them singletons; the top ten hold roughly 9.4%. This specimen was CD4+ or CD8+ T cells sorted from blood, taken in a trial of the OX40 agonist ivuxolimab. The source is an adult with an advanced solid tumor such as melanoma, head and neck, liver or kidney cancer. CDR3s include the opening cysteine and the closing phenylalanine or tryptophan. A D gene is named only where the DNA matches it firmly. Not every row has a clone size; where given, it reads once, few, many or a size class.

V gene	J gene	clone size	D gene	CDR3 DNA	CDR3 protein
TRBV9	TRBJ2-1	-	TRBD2	TGTGCCAGCAGCGTAGAGGGACTAGCGGGAGGGGATGAGCAGTTCTTC	CASSVEGLAGGDEQFF
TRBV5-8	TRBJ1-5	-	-	TGTGCCAGCAGCTTGTTCCTATTGGGGAGGGATCAGCCCCAGCATTTT	CASSLFLLGRDQPQHF
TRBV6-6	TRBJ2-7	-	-	TGTGCCAGCAGCAGGGGCCCCTACGAGCAGTACTTC	CASSRGPYEQYF
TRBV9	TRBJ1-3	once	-	TGTGCCAGCAGTGGCACAGGGAGTTCTGGAAACACCATATATTTT	CASSGTGSSGNTIYF
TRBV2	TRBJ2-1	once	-	TGTGCCAGCAGAGAGGGGAGAGATGAGCAGTTCTTC	CASREGRDEQFF
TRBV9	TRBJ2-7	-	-	TGTGCCAGCAGCGCGGGCCATACCTACGAAGAGCAGTACTTC	CASSAGHTYEEQYF
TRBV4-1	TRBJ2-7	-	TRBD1	TGCGCCAGCAGCCAAGGACAGGGTGACTACGAGCAGTACTTC	CASSQGQGDYEQYF
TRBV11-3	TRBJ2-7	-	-	TGTGCCAGCAGCTTAGGGGGCGACTTCTACGAGCAGTACTTC	CASSLGGDFYEQYF
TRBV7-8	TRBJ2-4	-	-	TGTGCCAGCACTGGACGGGCGGCCAAAAACATTCAGTACTTC	CASTGRAAKNIQYF
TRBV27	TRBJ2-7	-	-	TGTGCCAGCAGTCCAACCCCTTCGGGAGACTACGAGCAGTACTTC	CASSPTPSGDYEQYF
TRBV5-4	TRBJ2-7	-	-	TGTGCCAGCAGCTGGGGTCAGGGGACGTCCTACGAGCAGTACTTC	CASSWGQGTSYEQYF